This TCR beta chain emerged from a study of Tregs in tolerant kidney transplant recipients (dated by TCRdb to the late 2010s). Concerning the study at large: Transplants used related donors with nonmyeloablative bone marrow transplantation; mixed chimerism was transient in the human trials. The study used TCRbeta sequencing to identify donor-specific regulatory T cells before combined kidney and bone marrow transplantation, then tracked those cells after transplant. On the study overall, not on this receptor specifically: For some patients the PCR primers changed over time, which made it impossible to compare the samples from those patients at the nucleotide level. The most biologically relevant and donor-specific TCRbeta repertoire appeared to be identified by expanding Tregs with activated donor B cells. In tolerant patients, the expansion of donor-specific Tregs was greater than global Treg expansion, suggesting that the expansion was antigen-driven rather than nonspecific. Biological reproducibility was not examined directly, but technical replication error appeared to be minimal. Because the study included only a small number of patients, the results must be confirmed in larger populations and under other immunosuppression protocols.

For TCRbeta CDR3 sequencing, genomic DNA from the sorted cells was extracted using the QIAGEN DNeasy Blood and Tissue Kit. High-throughput TCRbeta CDR3 sequencing was carried out commercially through immunoSEQ, with PCR amplification with bias correction and internal controls included. The paper's data handling went like this. Unique productive TCRbeta sequences were defined by CDR3 nucleotide sequence where primers matched, and otherwise by CDR3 amino acid sequence together with Vbeta and Jbeta genes. A sequence was defined as donor-reactive if the sequence was expanded at least 5-fold in CFSE-low cells compared with unstimulated cells and had a frequency of at least 0.01% in CFSE-low cells. Jensen-Shannon divergence calculated on the top 100 TCRbeta sequences ranked by frequency was used to measure repertoire divergence. When a sample had multiple sequencing runs, each run was corrected for sorting error separately and the runs were then pooled. The clones in this table, taken by TCRdb from immuneACCESS, are in-frame only. Not every clone is retained; where verified, under half of the shortfall comes from an unresolved V gene, and the cause of the rest is unknown. V and J calls and clone size are given by that table; D and trimming were obtained from the DNA. The sample table on file contains roughly 2,400 clones. The top ten clones comprise about 5.2% of the sample.

The trim is 2 bases for V and 0 bases for J, with a gap of 14 bases between the germline ends. CDR1 GTSNPN and CDR2 SVGIG are derived from the germline V gene (reference sequence). CDR3 length: 16 amino acids, cysteine to phenylalanine. The DNA shown is the part of the CDR3 that was read: 39 bases, in frame from base 1. What the time point label conveys for this sample: blood sample drawn before combined kidney and bone marrow transplant. For bulk CFSE mixed lymphocyte reactions, CFSE-labeled recipient PBMCs were cocultured for 6 days with irradiated donor PBMCs and were then stained for CD3/CD4/CD8 and FACS-sorted. The patients were a few recipients of combined kidney and bone marrow transplants from the ITN036ST trial, and samples were available only for these trial subjects. Healthy control blood was processed to PBMCs with a Ficoll density gradient and then cryopreserved, whereas patient PBMCs were collected both before and after transplant.

Turning to this clone: Its antigen specificity is not known. The read stops 3 residues short of the end of the CDR3; the missing end is completed from the germline J gene.

The V gene is TRBV30 and the J gene is TRBJ1-3; the D gene remains uncertain. The sequence came from a human patient who received a combined kidney and bone marrow transplant. The sequences come from CD8+ T cells from blood cultured with allogeneic cells, collected before the transplant. CDR3 region: CAWSLTSYLSGNTIYF. The sequenced CDR3 bases are TGTGCCTGGAGTCTTACATCTTACCTCTCTGGAAACACC. The reference TRBV30 and TRBJ1-3 proteins fill in what lies around the CDR3, so the full variable domain reads SQTIHQWPATLVQPVGSPLSLECTVEGTSNPNLYWYRQAAGRGLQLLFYSVGIGQISSEVPQNLSASRPQDRQFILSSKKLLLSDSGFYLCAWSLTSYLSGNTIYFGEGSWLTVV.